This T cell receptor beta chain originates from a study of blood T cells in healthy people across ages. Study-level findings and limits: Samples with more naive T cells showed higher observed beta diversity.

There are many counts of this clonotype. Its cognate antigen is unknown. With a J-beta primer mix and a sample-barcoded 5' primer, a second PCR ran 7 to 11 cycles. TCRdb re-analysed the 5' RACE reads in MiXCR, keeping a single row per CDR3 protein. Of 710,000 or so distinct CDR3 sequences detected, 32% appear once; the ten largest clones hold 15%. From germline, CDR1 is MNHEY and CDR2 SVGAGI. The CDR3 has 14 amino acids. Between the trimmed V and J ends, which lost 7 bases and 3 bases, there was a span of 15 bases. This rearrangement joins TRBV6-5 to TRBJ1-2; TRBD1 might be the D (5 bases). Sequenced sample: blood. This TCR was sampled from a woman older than 75 in good health. Written as DNA, the CDR3 is TGTGCCAGCACCCTCGGGGGGAGCGACTATGGCTACACCTTC. This sequence encodes CASTLGGSDYGYTF.